These T cell receptor beta chains were read from a single sample in a study of persistence of HIV-infected CD4 T cells. No antigen has been identified for these receptors. Libraries were prepared by immunoSEQ multiplex PCR; TCRdb keeps only in-frame clonotypes and omits some of them. The sample shows tens of thousands of clones, around 75% of them seen only once. This material consisted of CD4+ T cells sorted from PBMCs after approximately 20-hour stimulation, taken from a patient who received antiretroviral therapy. All receptors come from an adult man with HIV who was CMV-seropositive. Each CDR3 is given with its conserved first and last residue. D genes are given only for firm matches. Size tells how often a clone was seen (once, few, many) or the class of an expanded clone, and some rows leave it out.

TRBJ2-3 TRBV7-6 NA TRBD1 TGTGCCAGCAGCTCTGGACAGGCTGGCACAGATACGCAGTATTTT CASSSGQAGTDTQYF
TRBJ2-6 TRBV5-1 NA NA TGCGCCAGCAGCTTGGAGGCCGCCAGTATATTAGGGGCCAACGTCCTGACTTTC CASSLEAASILGANVLTF
TRBJ2-2 TRBV30 NA NA TGTGCCTGGAGTTATCCGGGGCCTCGAGATATCGGGGAGCTGTTTTTT CAWSYPGPRDIGELFF
TRBJ2-6 TRBV3-1/TRBV3-2 NA TRBD1 TGTGCCAGCAGCCAGCCCGGGACAGGGAGGACTGGGGCCAACGTCCTGACTTTC CASSQPGTGRTGANVLTF
TRBJ1-1 TRBV7-2 NA NA TGTGCCAGCAGCTTAGGGGCAGGGCTAGGCACTGAAGCTTTCTTT CASSLGAGLGTEAFF
TRBJ2-6 TRBV6-5 NA NA TGTGCCAGCACCGGCGGTGGGGCCAACGTCCTGACTTTC CASTGGGANVLTF
TRBJ2-6 TRBV19 NA NA TGTGCCAGTACTTCGCAGGCCAACGTCCTGACTTTC CASTSQANVLTF
TRBJ2-5 TRBV30 NA NA TGTGCCTGGAGTGGGACTTCGCTGGGGGAGACCCAGTACTTC CAWSGTSLGETQYF
TRBJ2-1 TRBV2 NA TRBD2 TGTGCCAGCAGTGATAAGGGACTAGCGAGTTCCCTCCTGAACAATGAGCAGTTCTTC CASSDKGLASSLLNNEQFF
TRBJ2-1 TRBV9 NA NA TGTGCCAGCAGCGTAGAAGTACGAGACAATGAGCAGTTCTTC CASSVEVRDNEQFF
TRBJ1-2 TRBV3-1/TRBV3-2 NA NA TGTGCCAGCAGCCCGCGGGGTAGCTATGGCTACACCTTC CASSPRGSYGYTF
TRBJ1-2 TRBV7-2 NA TRBD1 TGTGCCAGCAGCCGGGACAGCAACTATGGCTACACCTTC CASSRDSNYGYTF
TRBJ2-7 TRBV30 NA NA TGTGCCTGGAGGGACTCCTACGAGCAGTACTTC CAWRDSYEQYF
TRBJ2-1 TRBV10-3 few NA TGTGCCATCAGTGAGGGGCAGGGAATCGGCGATGAGCAGTTCTTC CAISEGQGIGDEQFF
TRBJ1-1 TRBV10-2 NA NA TGCGCCAGCAGTGAGAGAAGTTGGCAGCCATCTAGAGGGTCCACTGAAGCTTTCTTT CASSERSWQPSRGSTEAFF
TRBJ2-5 TRBV29-1 few NA TGCAGCGTTGCCCGGGACGGACAAGAGACCCAGTACTTC CSVARDGQETQYF
TRBJ2-3 TRBV15 NA NA TGTGCCACCAGCAGAGGTGCGGGGGCCGGGGGCACAGATACGCAGTATTTT CATSRGAGAGGTDTQYF
TRBJ1-5 TRBV27 few NA TGTGCCAGCAGTTTCGACCCGGGCGGTCAGCCCCAGCATTTT CASSFDPGGQPQHF
TRBJ1-3 TRBV30 NA NA TGTGCCTTCACGTGGCGGGGGGCTGCTGGAAACACCATATATTTT CAFTWRGAAGNTIYF
TRBJ2-5 TRBV20-1 few NA TGCAGTGCTAGTAAAGGGTTAGAGACCCAGTACTTC CSASKGLETQYF
TRBJ1-1 TRBV7-9 NA TRBD1 TGTGCCAGCAGCTCAGGGACAGGGAACACTGAAGCTTTCTTT CASSSGTGNTEAFF
TRBJ1-2 TRBV18 NA TRBD1 TGTGCCAGCTCACTTTGGACAGGGAGCAACTATGGCTACACCTTC CASSLWTGSNYGYTF
TRBJ1-5 TRBV4-1 NA NA TGCGCCAGCAGCCAAGTCCCCCAGTTAGGCAATCAGCCCCAGCATTTT CASSQVPQLGNQPQHF
TRBJ1-1 TRBV27 few NA TGTGCCAGCAGTCTAATTCGTCCCTCTTGGAACACTGAAGCTTTCTTT CASSLIRPSWNTEAFF
TRBJ1-1 TRBV5-5 NA TRBD1 TGTGCCAGCAGCTCGGACAGGACCAAGAACACTGAAGCTTTCTTT CASSSDRTKNTEAFF
TRBJ2-3 TRBV5-4 NA NA TGTGCCAGCAGCTTGGCCCGTCCCCGGGGGACCTCCACAGATACGCAGTATTTT CASSLARPRGTSTDTQYF
TRBJ1-1 TRBV27 NA NA TGTGCCAGCAGTTTATTTCAGGGGAGTTACACTGAAGCTTTCTTT CASSLFQGSYTEAFF
TRBJ1-6 TRBV4-3 NA NA TGCGCCAGCAGCCAAGATGTAATGGCAGGGAATTCACCCCTCCACTTT CASSQDVMAGNSPLHF
TRBJ1-5 TRBV15 NA NA TGTGCCACCAGCAGAGAGGGGGGGCATCAGCCCCAGCATTTT CATSREGGHQPQHF
TRBJ1-2 TRBV7-8 NA NA TGTGCCAGCAGCTTGAAGGGGCTCCTTCCTGGCTACACCTTC CASSLKGLLPGYTF
TRBJ2-6 TRBV14 NA NA TGTGCCAGCAGCCCCAATCTCGGCTCTGGGGCCAACGTCCTGACTTTC CASSPNLGSGANVLTF
TRBJ1-3 TRBV20-1 medium-sized TRBD1 TGCAGTGCTACTGAGGGACAGTGGTTAGGAAACACCATATATTTT CSATEGQWLGNTIYF
TRBJ1-2 TRBV28 NA NA TGTGCCAGCAGTTTGGGGACTCATGGCTACACCTTC CASSLGTHGYTF
TRBJ1-1 TRBV30 NA NA TGTGCCTGGACTGACAGGAACACTGAAGCTTTCTTT CAWTDRNTEAFF